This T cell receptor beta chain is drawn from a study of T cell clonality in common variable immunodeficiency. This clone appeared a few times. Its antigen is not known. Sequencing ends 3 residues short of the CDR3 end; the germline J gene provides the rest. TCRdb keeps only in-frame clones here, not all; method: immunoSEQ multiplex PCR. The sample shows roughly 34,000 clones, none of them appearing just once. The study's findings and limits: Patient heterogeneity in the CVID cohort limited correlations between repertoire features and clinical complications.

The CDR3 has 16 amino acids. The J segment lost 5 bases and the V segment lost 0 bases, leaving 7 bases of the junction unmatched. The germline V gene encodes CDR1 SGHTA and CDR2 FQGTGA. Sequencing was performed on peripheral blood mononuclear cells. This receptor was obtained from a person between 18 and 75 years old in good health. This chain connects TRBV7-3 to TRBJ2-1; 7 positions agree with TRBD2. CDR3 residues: CASSLTWSGADNEQFF. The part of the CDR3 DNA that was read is TGTGCCAGCAGCTTAACATGGAGCGGGGCCGACAATGAG.